Shown below are 17 T cell receptor beta chains from a single sample sequenced in a study of molecular identifiers for immune sequencing clone quantification. TCRdb ran MiXCR on the PCR reads and lists one entry per CDR3 protein. Of 550,000 to 750,000 distinct CDR3 sequences listed, just under 20% are singletons. The sequenced sample consisted of naive CD8+ T cells from blood, with Jurkat cell RNA spiked in. Described subset: FACS-sorted CD8+CD4-CCR7+CD45RA+ naive T cells. These TCRs come from a human donor in good health. Some libraries in this study had Jurkat cell RNA spiked in.

This clonotype was counted at least ten times. The CDR3 region is CARRSSGGAYEQFF. The CDR3 DNA is TGTGCCAGGAGAAGCAGCGGGGGGGCCTATGAGCAGTTCTTC. This chain joins TRBV5-8 and TRBJ2-1; 10 positions match TRBD2. V was pared by 8 bases and J by 8 bases, with 10 bases of the junction left unmatched. Germline values: CDR1 SGHTS, CDR2 YDEGEE. The CDR3 consists of 14 residues.

CDR3 protein: CSVDAGGTGLDTQYF. The CDR3 DNA reads TGCAGCGTTGATGCGGGCGGGACAGGGCTTGATACGCAGTATTTT. This sequence joins TRBV29-1 and TRBJ2-3; 9 bases are shared with TRBD1. V was clipped by 3 bases and J by 6 bases; unmatched bases: 10. Germline lookup yields CDR1 SQVTM and CDR2 ANQGSEA. This CDR3 spans 15 amino acids.

As regards this clonotype: This may be a read error, as it is one base from a much larger clone. This chain connects TRBV11-2 to TRBJ2-1; D may be TRBD2 (6 bases). This CDR3 is 15 amino acids long. Looked up from germline, CDR1 is SGHAT and CDR2 is FQNNGV. The CDR3 here is CANSTGTLRSNEQFF. The CDR3 region has the DNA TGTGCCAACAGCACCGGGACTCTTCGTTCCAATGAGCAGTTCTTC.

As regards this clonotype: This could be a read error, since a much larger clone is one nucleotide away. The rearrangement joins TRBV12-3 or TRBV12-4 to TRBJ2-7, with D unclear. This CDR3 spans 12 amino acids. Trimming took 7 bases from V and 12 from J, leaving 19 bases between them. The CDR3 sequence: CASTSHGGVRYF. In DNA, the CDR3 is TGTGCCAGCACTTCCCATGGTGGGGTGCGGTACTTC.

The rearrangement links TRBV3-1 to TRBJ2-1; 11 bases fit TRBD2. The trim removed 5 bases at V and 6 bases at J, leaving 9 bases unmatched. The CDR3 has 16 residues. The germline V gene has CDR1 LGHDT and CDR2 YNNKEL (reference sequence). CDR3 region: CASSGQIAGGSNEQFF. CDR3 in DNA: TGTGCCAGCAGCGGGCAGATAGCGGGAGGGTCCAATGAGCAGTTCTTC.

Points on this clonotype: Given a much more abundant clone one base away, this may be a read error. The V call is TRBV7-9, the J call TRBJ1-1, with a weak D call TRBD1 (5 bases). The CDR3 is 12 amino acids. The V gene's germline CDR1 is SEHNR and CDR2 FQNEAQ (reference sequence). CDR3 nucleotide sequence: TGTGCCGGCAGCTTAAGGGGAGTTGAAGCTTTCTTT. It encodes CAGSLRGVEAFF.

This clonotype came up a few times. A much larger clone lies one base from this, so it may be a read error. The chain couples TRBV4-1 to TRBJ1-1; the D is unclear. The germline CDR1 and CDR2 sequences are MGHRA and YSYEKL. CDR3 size: 14 residues. The CDR3 DNA reads TGCGCCAGCAGCCGAAGCACAGCGAACACTGGAGCTTTCTTT. Protein product: CASSRSTANTGAFF.

There are a few counts of this clonotype. The rearrangement joins TRBV15 to TRBJ1-2; D is ambiguous. V dropped 3 bases and J dropped 0 bases, with 8 bases sitting between them. The CDR3 sequence is 14 residues long. CDR1 and CDR2 (germline): LNHNV, YYDKDF (reference sequence). This CDR3 reads CATSRIGANYGYTF. The CDR3 bases are TGTGCCACCAGCAGGATCGGAGCTAACTATGGCTACACCTTC.

This clonotype was observed many times. This chain links TRBV4-1 with TRBJ2-7; D is perhaps TRBD1 or TRBD2 (5 bases each). The CDR3 has 15 amino acids. Germline CDR1 MGHRA, CDR2 YSYEKL. The ends were cut back, 4 bases at V and 2 bases at J, with 15 bases in the middle. CDR3 sequence reads: CASSLLRDGAYEQYF. Here the CDR3 DNA reads TGCGCCAGCAGCCTACTCCGGGACGGAGCCTACGAGCAGTACTTC.

As for this clonotype: A much larger clone differs from this one at a single base, so this may be a read error. The chain carries TRBV9 and TRBJ2-4, with D uncertain. The length of the CDR3 is 13 residues. The germline V gene has CDR1 SGDLS and CDR2 YYNGEE. The CDR3 loop reads CASSVVTGRPVDF. In DNA form, the CDR3 reads TGTGCCAGCAGCGTAGTTACCGGGCGTCCGGTGGACTTC.

In regard to this clonotype: This CDR3 is missing its conserved last phenylalanine or tryptophan, likely due to a read error. CDR3 coding DNA: TGTGCCAGCAGGGCAGTGTCATGGGGAGGCTACACCTCC. Translating gives CASRAVSWGGYTS. This chain uses TRBV12-3 or TRBV12-4 with TRBJ1-2; D unclear. CDR3 length equals 13 residues. Deletions cut 6 bases from V and 8 bases from J, with 16 bases between.

This chain's CDR3 is CASSYSEEGCNEQFF. The CDR3 nucleotides read TGTGCCAGCAGTTACTCTGAGGAGGGCTGCAATGAGCAGTTCTTC. This chain links TRBV6-2 or TRBV6-3 with TRBJ2-1, with D possibly being TRBD2 (6 bases). This CDR3 spans 15 amino acids. The germline CDR1 and CDR2 sequences are MNHEY and SVGEGT. Trimming took off 0 bases at V and 6 bases at J, with 12 bases between the two ends.

The chain links TRBV27 to TRBJ1-4; D not certain. V was shortened by 1 base and J by 4 bases, with 7 bases between the two germline ends. The CDR3 contains 14 residues. The germline CDR1 and CDR2 sequences are MNHEY and SMNVEV (reference sequence). The DNA of the CDR3 is TGTGCCAGCAGTTTATTAGGGAGTAATGAAAAACTGTTTTTT. It is translated as CASSLLGSNEKLFF.

This clonotype was picked up many times. The chain has TRBV7-8 and TRBJ2-7, with 10 bases fitting TRBD1. The germline V gene has CDR1 SGHVS and CDR2 FQNEAQ. The trim removed 1 base at V and 9 bases at J, leaving 9 bases unmatched. The CDR3 spans 15 residues. The CDR3 sequence: CASSLEGTGDGWQYF. The CDR3 DNA sequence: TGTGCCAGCAGCTTAGAAGGGACAGGGGATGGTTGGCAGTACTTC. The entire variable domain, with the rest obtained from reference TRBV7-8 and TRBJ2-7, is as follows: GAGVSQSPRYKVAKRGQDVALRCDPISGHVSLFWYQQALGQGPEFLTYFQNEAQLDKSGLPSDRFFAERPEGSVSTLKIQRTQQEDSAVYLCASSLEGTGDGWQYFGPGTRLTVT.

This clonotype occurred many times. V is TRBV28 and J is TRBJ1-2, with 7 nucleotides matching TRBD1. The CDR3 totals 13 residues. Germline V CDR1 and CDR2: MDHEN, SYDVKM. V gave up 5 bases and J gave up 4 bases; unmatched junction bases: 4. The CDR3, as DNA: TGTGCCAGCAGTCAAGACAGGGCCTATGGCTACACCTTC. Amino acid sequence: CASSQDRAYGYTF.

Details on this clonotype: This sequence may be a read error, since a much larger clone differs from it by one base. The rearrangement links TRBV7-9 to TRBJ2-7, with 7 nucleotides matching TRBD1. CDR3 length: 13 amino acids. Germline CDR1 and CDR2: SEHNR and FQNEAQ (reference sequence). J gave up 4 bases and V 8 bases, and 8 bases lay outside the gene matches. The CDR3 nucleotides read TGTGCCAGCGGCGCGCGACAGGGTTACGAGCAGTACTTC. It translates to CASGARQGYEQYF.

Notes on this clonotype: A much larger clone differs by one base, so this may be a read error. The chain employs TRBV20-1 and TRBJ1-2, with D unclear. Germline-derived CDR1 and CDR2 are DFQATT and SNEGSKA (reference sequence). This CDR3 spans 13 amino acids. Trimming took 5 bases from V and 0 from J, leaving 10 bases between them. CDR3 sequence reads: CSAGMTSNYGYTF. The CDR3 DNA reads TGCAGTGCTGGAATGACATCTAACTATGGCTACACCTTC.